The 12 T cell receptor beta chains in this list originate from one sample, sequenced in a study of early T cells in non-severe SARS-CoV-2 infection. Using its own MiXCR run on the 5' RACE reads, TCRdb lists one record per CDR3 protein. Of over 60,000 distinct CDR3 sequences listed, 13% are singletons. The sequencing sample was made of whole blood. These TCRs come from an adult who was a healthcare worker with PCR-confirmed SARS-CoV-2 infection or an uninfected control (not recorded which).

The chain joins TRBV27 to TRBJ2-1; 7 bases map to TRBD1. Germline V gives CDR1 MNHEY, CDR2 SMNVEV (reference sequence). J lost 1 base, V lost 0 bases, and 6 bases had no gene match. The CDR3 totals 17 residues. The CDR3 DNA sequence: TGTGCCAGCAGTTTATCCGGGACAGCCTTTTCCTACAATGAGCAGTTCTTC. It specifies CASSLSGTAFSYNEQFF.

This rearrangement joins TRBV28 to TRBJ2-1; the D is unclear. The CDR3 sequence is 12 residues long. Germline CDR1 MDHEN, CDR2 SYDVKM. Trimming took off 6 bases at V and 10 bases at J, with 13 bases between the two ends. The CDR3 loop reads CASRDLVREQFF. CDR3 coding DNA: TGTGCCAGCAGAGATCTCGTCCGGGAGCAGTTCTTC.

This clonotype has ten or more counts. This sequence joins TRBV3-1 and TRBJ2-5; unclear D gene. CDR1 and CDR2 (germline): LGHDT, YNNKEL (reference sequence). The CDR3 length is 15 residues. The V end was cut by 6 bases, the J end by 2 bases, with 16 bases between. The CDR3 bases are TGTGCCAGCAGTCACGACCGACATCCTCAAGAGACCCAGTACTTC. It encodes CASSHDRHPQETQYF.

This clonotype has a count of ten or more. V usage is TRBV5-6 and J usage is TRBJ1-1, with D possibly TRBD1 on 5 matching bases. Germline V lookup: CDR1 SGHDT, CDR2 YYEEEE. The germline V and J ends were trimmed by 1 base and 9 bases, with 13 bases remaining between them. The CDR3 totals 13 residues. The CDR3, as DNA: TGTGCCAGCAGCTTGTTACAGGTCGGGAAAGCTTTCTTT. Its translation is CASSLLQVGKAFF.

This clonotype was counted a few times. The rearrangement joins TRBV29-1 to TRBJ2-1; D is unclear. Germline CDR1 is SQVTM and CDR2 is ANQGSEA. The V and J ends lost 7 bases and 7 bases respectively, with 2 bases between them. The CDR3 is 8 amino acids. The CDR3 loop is CSANEQFF. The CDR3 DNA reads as TGCAGCGCGAATGAGCAGTTCTTC.

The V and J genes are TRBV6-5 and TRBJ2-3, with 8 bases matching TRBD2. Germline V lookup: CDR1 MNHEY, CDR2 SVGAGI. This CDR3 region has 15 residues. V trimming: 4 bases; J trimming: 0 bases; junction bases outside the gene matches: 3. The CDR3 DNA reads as TGTGCCAGCAGTTCCGGGGGGGCGAGCACAGATACGCAGTATTTT. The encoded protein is CASSSGGASTDTQYF.

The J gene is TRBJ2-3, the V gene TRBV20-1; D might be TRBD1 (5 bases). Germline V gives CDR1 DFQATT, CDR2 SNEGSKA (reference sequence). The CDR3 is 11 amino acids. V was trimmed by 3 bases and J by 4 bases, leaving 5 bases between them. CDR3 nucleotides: TGCAGTGCTAGCAGGGCAGATACGCAGTATTTT. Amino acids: CSASRADTQYF.

The DNA for the CDR3 is TGCGCCAGCAGCTTGGAAGGGATTGACTCACCCCTCCACTTT. This codes for CASSLEGIDSPLHF. This chain uses TRBV5-1 with TRBJ1-6; D call uncertain. This CDR3 comprises 14 residues. Between the trimmed V and J ends, which lost 0 bases and 10 bases, there was a span of 11 bases. CDR1 SGHRS and CDR2 YFSETQ come from the germline V gene. Using reference TRBV5-1 and TRBJ1-6 for the parts outside the CDR3, the full variable domain is KAGVTQTPRYLIKTRGQQVTLSCSPISGHRSVSWYQQTPGQGLQFLFEYFSETQRNKGNFPGRFSGRQFSNSRSEMNVSTLELGDSALYLCASSLEGIDSPLHFGNGTRLTVT.

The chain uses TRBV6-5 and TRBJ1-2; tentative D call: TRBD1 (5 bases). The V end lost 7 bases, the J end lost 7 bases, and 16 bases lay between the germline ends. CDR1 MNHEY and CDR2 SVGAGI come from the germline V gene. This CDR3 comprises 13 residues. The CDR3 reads CASTPRWGSGYTF. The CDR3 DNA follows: TGTGCCAGCACCCCCCGGTGGGGGTCTGGCTACACCTTC.

DNA for the CDR3: TGCAGTGCCAGACCGACAGTCCGGAACGAGCAGTACTTC. Residues: CSARPTVRNEQYF. The chain employs TRBV20-1 and TRBJ2-7, with D perhaps matching TRBD1 (5 bases). Germline V CDR1 and CDR2: DFQATT, SNEGSKA (reference sequence). CDR3 size: 13 residues. V was cut by 6 bases and J by 5 bases, with 17 bases left in between.

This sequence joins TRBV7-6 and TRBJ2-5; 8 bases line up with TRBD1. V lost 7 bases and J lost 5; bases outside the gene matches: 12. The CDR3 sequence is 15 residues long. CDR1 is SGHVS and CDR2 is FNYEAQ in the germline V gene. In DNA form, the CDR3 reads TGTGCCAGCACCATTTGGACAGGGTCAGGGGAGACCCAGTACTTC. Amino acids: CASTIWTGSGETQYF.

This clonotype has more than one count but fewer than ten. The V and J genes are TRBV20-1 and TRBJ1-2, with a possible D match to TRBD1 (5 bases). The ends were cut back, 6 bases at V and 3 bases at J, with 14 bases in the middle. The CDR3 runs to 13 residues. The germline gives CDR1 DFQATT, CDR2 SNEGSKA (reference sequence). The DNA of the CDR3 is TGCAGTGCACCATGGACGGGGGACTATGGCTACACCTTC. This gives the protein CSAPWTGDYGYTF.